This T cell receptor (beta chain) was captured by sequencing in a study of technical replicates of blood from a few donors. Data came from immunoSEQ multiplex PCR; TCRdb stores just in-frame clones and leaves some out. The sample includes some 87,000 clones, 85% to 95% seen only once; the top ten take less than 0.4%. The CDR3 runs 13 residues. V lost 5 bases and J lost 10, with 15 bases in between. Germline CDR1 LNHDA, CDR2 SQIVND (reference sequence). The V call is TRBV19, the J call TRBJ2-1, with TRBD1 as a possible D gene (6 bases). The source of this sequence is a human donor in good health. The sequenced sample was T cells isolated from PBMCs. CDR3 in DNA: TGTGCCAGTAGTCAACAAACAGGGATCGAGCAGTTCTTC. It encodes CASSQQTGIEQFF. The complete variable domain, with remaining parts taken from reference TRBV19 and TRBJ2-1, reads DGGITQSPKYLFRKEGQNVTLSCEQNLNHDAMYWYRQDPGQGLRLIYYSQIVNDFQKGDIAEGYSVSREKKESFPLTVTSAQKNPTAFYLCASSQQTGIEQFFGPGTRLTVL.